This T cell receptor (beta chain) was recorded in a study of blood T cell repertoires in COVID-19. Study overall: Sites across the United States, Italy and Spain contributed samples from acute and convalescent COVID-19. From T cells, B-cell-depleted T cells, or PBMCs came the material, which was cDNA or gDNA.

Original analysis: Estimates of nucleated cell counts were drawn from the amplification of reference gene primers. Generated by immunoSEQ multiplex PCR, the TCRdb table keeps only in-frame clones and is missing some. Clone size and V and J calls were adopted from that table, with D and trimming inferred from the DNA. The sample consists of tens of thousands of clones, just over 85% of them appearing once. CDR1 is SGHNT and CDR2 is YYREEE in the germline V gene (reference sequence). V gave up 4 bases and J gave up 2 bases; unmatched junction bases: 2. The CDR3 runs to 14 residues. The specimen was peripheral blood. The rearrangement joins TRBV5-4 to TRBJ1-2; 10 bases line up with TRBD1. This TCR was sampled from a man aged 50 or older with active COVID-19. The CDR3 protein is CASSDRGRNYGYTF. The CDR3 nucleotides read TGTGCCAGCAGCGACAGGGGGCGGAACTATGGCTACACCTTC.